The clone carrying this T cell receptor beta chain appeared a few times. The data stem from a study of blood T cell repertoires in COVID-19. This CDR3 spans 16 amino acids. Germline loops: CDR1 SGHNT, CDR2 YYREEE (reference sequence). The germline V and J ends were trimmed by 1 base and 4 bases, with 15 bases remaining between them. Method: immunoSEQ multiplex PCR; TCRdb's copy keeps in-frame clones and lacks some. The table lists about 73,000 clones, approximately 80% of them singletons. This receptor was obtained from a man at least 80 years old with active or convalescent COVID-19. The material sequenced was peripheral blood. The rearrangement joins TRBV5-4 to TRBJ1-3; the D is unclear. The CDR3 loop reads CASSLSPPNTGNTIYF. The CDR3 DNA is TGTGCCAGCAGCTTGAGTCCTCCCAACACCGGAAACACCATATATTTT.